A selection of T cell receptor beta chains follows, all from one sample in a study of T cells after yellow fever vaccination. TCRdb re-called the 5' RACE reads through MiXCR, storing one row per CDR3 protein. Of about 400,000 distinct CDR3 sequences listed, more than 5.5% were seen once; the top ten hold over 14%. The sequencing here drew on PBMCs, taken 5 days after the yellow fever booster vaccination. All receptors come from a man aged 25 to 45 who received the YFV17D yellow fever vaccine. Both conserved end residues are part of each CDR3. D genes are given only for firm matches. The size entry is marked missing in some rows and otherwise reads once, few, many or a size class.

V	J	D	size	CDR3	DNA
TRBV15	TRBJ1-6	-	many	CATSRERRVNSPLHF	TGTGCCACCAGCAGGGAGCGACGGGTGAATTCACCCCTCCACTTT
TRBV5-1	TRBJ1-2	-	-	CASSLETGNYGYTF	TGCGCCAGCAGCTTGGAAACAGGAAATTATGGCTACACCTTC
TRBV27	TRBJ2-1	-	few	CASRPLEGLVSYNEQFF	TGTGCCAGCAGACCCCTTGAAGGTCTGGTCTCCTACAATGAGCAGTTCTTC
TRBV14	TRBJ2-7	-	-	CASSQATGSRGYEQYF	TGTGCCAGCAGCCAAGCAACGGGAAGTCGTGGCTACGAGCAGTACTTC
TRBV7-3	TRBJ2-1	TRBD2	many	CASHLGTSGNNEQFF	TGTGCCAGCCATCTCGGGACTAGCGGAAACAATGAGCAGTTCTTC
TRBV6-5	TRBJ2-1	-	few	CASSYRAVGNEQFF	TGTGCCAGCAGTTATAGAGCGGTCGGCAATGAGCAGTTCTTC
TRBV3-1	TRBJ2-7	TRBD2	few	CASSQAWTSGRGPKYF	TGTGCCAGCAGCCAGGCCTGGACTAGCGGGAGAGGGCCGAAGTACTTC
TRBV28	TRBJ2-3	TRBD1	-	CASSPRTGGGDTQYF	TGTGCCAGCAGTCCCAGGACAGGGGGGGGGGATACGCAGTATTTT
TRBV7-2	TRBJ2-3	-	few	CASSGPGREPTDTQYF	TGTGCCAGCAGCGGCCCCGGACGGGAGCCCACAGATACGCAGTATTTT
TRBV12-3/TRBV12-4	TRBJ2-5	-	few	CASSRLGSQETQYF	TGTGCCAGCAGCCGGCTTGGCTCCCAAGAGACCCAGTACTTC
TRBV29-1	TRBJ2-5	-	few	CSSGDELNLQETQYF	TGCAGCTCGGGGGACGAACTGAATCTCCAAGAGACCCAGTACTTC
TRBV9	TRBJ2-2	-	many	CASSVAGRATGELFF	TGTGCCAGCAGCGTAGCTGGTAGGGCCACCGGGGAGCTGTTTTTT
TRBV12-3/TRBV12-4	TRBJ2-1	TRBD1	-	CASSPGQGAIIRFF	TGTGCCAGCAGCCCGGGACAGGGGGCTATTATAAGGTTCTTC
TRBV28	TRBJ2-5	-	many	CASTVGTMTQYF	TGTGCCAGCACGGTGGGCACGATGACCCAGTACTTC
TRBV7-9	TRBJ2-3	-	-	CASSTPPDTQYF	TGTGCCAGCAGCACACCCCCAGATACGCAGTATTTT
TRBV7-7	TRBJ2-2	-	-	CASSLNGGVGELFF	TGTGCTAGCAGCTTAAATGGGGGCGTCGGGGAGCTGTTTTTT
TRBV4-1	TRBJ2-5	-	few	CASSQDPGTSKETQYF	TGCGCCAGCAGCCAAGACCCCGGGACAAGCAAAGAGACCCAGTACTTC
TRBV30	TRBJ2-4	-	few	CAWSAGSSAKNIQYF	TGTGCCTGGAGTGCGGGTAGTAGTGCCAAAAACATTCAGTACTTC
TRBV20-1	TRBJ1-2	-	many	CSARVAGTTLSYTF	TGCAGTGCTAGAGTTGCCGGGACTACCCTAAGCTACACCTTC
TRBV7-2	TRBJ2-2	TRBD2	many	CASSPAGLAVTGELFF	TGTGCCAGCAGCCCCGCTGGACTAGCGGTCACCGGGGAGCTGTTTTTT
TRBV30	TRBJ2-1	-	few	CAWSQGIYNEQFF	TGTGCCTGGAGCCAGGGGATCTACAATGAGCAGTTCTTC
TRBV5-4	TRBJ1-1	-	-	CASSAETNTEAFF	TGTGCCAGCAGCGCTGAGACCAACACTGAAGCTTTCTTT
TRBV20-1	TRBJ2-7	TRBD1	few	CSASGTGGYEQYF	TGCAGTGCTAGCGGGACAGGGGGCTACGAGCAGTACTTC
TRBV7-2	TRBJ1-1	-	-	CASSLRGNMNTEAFF	TGTGCCAGCAGCTTAAGGGGGAACATGAACACTGAAGCTTTCTTT
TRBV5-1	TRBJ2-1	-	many	CASSLYARGNEQFF	TGCGCCAGCAGCTTGTATGCCAGGGGAAATGAGCAGTTCTTC
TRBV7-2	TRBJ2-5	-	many	CASSLGPGGTQYF	TGTGCCAGCAGCTTAGGGCCTGGGGGGACCCAGTACTTC
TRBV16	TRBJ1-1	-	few	CASSPSYNTEAFF	TGTGCCAGCAGCCCCAGCTATAACACTGAAGCTTTCTTT
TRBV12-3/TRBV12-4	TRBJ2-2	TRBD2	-	CASSYPGTSGTIGTGELFF	TGTGCCAGCAGTTACCCCGGGACTAGCGGGACAATCGGCACCGGGGAGCTGTTTTTT